A selection of T cell receptor beta chains follows, all from one sample in a study of blood T cells in healthy people across ages. TCRdb independently ran MiXCR on the 5' RACE reads; one entry per CDR3 protein. The repertoire holds fewer than 900,000 distinct CDR3 sequences, with about 40% as singletons. Sequencing input: blood. The receptors here all came from a woman in her sixties in good health. The CDR3 runs from the conserved cysteine through the conserved F or W. The order of the fields is V gene, J gene, clone size, D gene, CDR3 DNA, CDR3 protein. A D gene is named only where the DNA matches it firmly. Expanded clones are given a class, and other clones once, few, many or no size at all.

TRBV20-1	TRBJ2-3	NA	TRBD2	TGCAGTGCTTATACGTCCTCTAGCGGGAGGGCCTTAAATACGCAGTATTTT	CSAYTSSSGRALNTQYF
TRBV10-3	TRBJ2-7	few	TRBD1	TGTGCCATCAGAGAGACAGGGATCTCCTACGAGCAGTACTTC	CAIRETGISYEQYF
TRBV7-9	TRBJ1-2	few	NA	TGTGCCAGCAGCTTAGCCGGGAGGGGAGATGGCTACACCTTC	CASSLAGRGDGYTF
TRBV5-1	TRBJ2-7	few	TRBD2	TGCGCCAGCAGCTTAGGCGGGGGGGGCTCGGTCTACGAGCAGTACTTC	CASSLGGGGSVYEQYF
TRBV6-2/TRBV6-3	TRBJ2-1	NA	TRBD2	TGTGCCAGCAGTTACATCCCACTAGCGGGAATAGGCAATGAGCAGTTCTTC	CASSYIPLAGIGNEQFF
TRBV20-1	TRBJ2-3	NA	NA	TGCAATGCTGTCAATAGCGGTGGCACAGATACGCAGTATTTT	CNAVNSGGTDTQYF
TRBV10-3	TRBJ2-3	many	NA	TGTGCCATCAGTGACCCTGGTAAAAGTGAAGGCCCAGATACGCAGTATTTT	CAISDPGKSEGPDTQYF
TRBV6-5	TRBJ2-7	NA	NA	TGTGCCAGCAGTTACTCGGTCCGCTCCTACTACGAGCAGTACTTC	CASSYSVRSYYEQYF
TRBV25-1	TRBJ1-4	NA	TRBD1	TGTGCCAGCAGTGAGGCCGCCGGACAGGGAGGATCTAATGAAAAACTGTTTTTT	CASSEAAGQGGSNEKLFF
TRBV11-2	TRBJ2-7	NA	NA	TGTGCCAGCAGCCACTCCAACTACGAGCAGTACTTC	CASSHSNYEQYF
TRBV28	TRBJ2-5	NA	NA	TGTGCCAGCAGTCCTACAGGGACTATTGATGAGCAGTACTTC	CASSPTGTIDEQYF
TRBV5-1	TRBJ2-1	few	TRBD2	TGCGCCAGCAGCTCCGGGACTAGCAGGGTCGATGAGCAGTTCTTC	CASSSGTSRVDEQFF
TRBV11-2	TRBJ2-7	many	NA	TGTGCCAGCAGTACTCAGTGGACAGACTACGAGCAGTACTTC	CASSTQWTDYEQYF
TRBV20-1	TRBJ2-5	NA	NA	TGCAGTGCTGCGCCCTTTCAACACGAAGGGGAGACCCAGTACTTC	CSAAPFQHEGETQYF
TRBV25-1	TRBJ2-1	NA	TRBD1	TGTGCCAGCAGTGACCCCCCGGGACAGGGGGCCTATGAGCAGTTCTTC	CASSDPPGQGAYEQFF
TRBV23-1	TRBJ1-1	NA	NA	TGCGCCAGCAGTCAATCTCAGGGAGTGGGTTTGAACACTGAAGCTTTCTTT	CASSQSQGVGLNTEAFF
TRBV5-1	TRBJ2-7	NA	TRBD2	TGCGCCAGCGGAGAACTAGCGGGGGGAAACTACGAGCAGTACTTC	CASGELAGGNYEQYF
TRBV20-1	TRBJ1-4	NA	NA	TGCAGTGCTAGAGACGCGGAGACAGTTAATGAAAAACTGTTTTTT	CSARDAETVNEKLFF
TRBV12-3/TRBV12-4	TRBJ2-7	many	TRBD2	TGTGCCAGCAGCGGGAGGTCCACCTACGAGCAGTACTTC	CASSGRSTYEQYF
TRBV28	TRBJ2-7	NA	NA	TGTGCCAGCAGTGCCCTTGGGGCCCTCTCGGAGGAGCAGTACTTC	CASSALGALSEEQYF
TRBV5-1	TRBJ2-7	few	TRBD2	TGCGCCAGCAGCCCTCTTTCGAGCGGGAATAAATACGAGCAGTACTTC	CASSPLSSGNKYEQYF
TRBV6-4	TRBJ2-1	many	NA	TGTGCCAGCAGTGAAGTGACAAATGGCGAGCAGTTCTTC	CASSEVTNGEQFF
TRBV28	TRBJ2-7	NA	TRBD1	TGTGCCGGCTCCGGGACAGGGACCTACGAGCAGTACTTC	CAGSGTGTYEQYF
TRBV7-9	TRBJ2-6	NA	TRBD1	TGTGCCAGCAGCGGGACAGTCTCTGGGGCCAACGTCCTGACTTTC	CASSGTVSGANVLTF
TRBV12-3/TRBV12-4	TRBJ1-2	few	NA	TGTGCCAGCAGTTCCACGTCTGGGAACTATGGCTACACCTTC	CASSSTSGNYGYTF
TRBV10-3	TRBJ1-2	many	NA	TGTGCCATCAGTGAGGGTCAGGCTCTTGGCTACACCTTC	CAISEGQALGYTF
TRBV30	TRBJ2-5	NA	NA	TGTGCCTGGGCAGTAGGGGAGTACCAAGAGACCCAGTACTTC	CAWAVGEYQETQYF
TRBV5-1	TRBJ2-7	many	NA	TGCGCCAGCAGTCCTCAGGGCATCTCCTACAATGAGCAGTACTTC	CASSPQGISYNEQYF
TRBV19	TRBJ2-4	many	TRBD1	TGTGCCAGTAGCATCGGGACAGCGATAGCCAAAAACATTCAGTACTTC	CASSIGTAIAKNIQYF
TRBV6-2/TRBV6-3	TRBJ2-7	few	TRBD2	TGTGCCAGCAGTTACTCGCCTGAGGGACTAGCGGGAGGGCCGTACGAGCAGTACTTC	CASSYSPEGLAGGPYEQYF
TRBV18	TRBJ1-3	NA	NA	TGTGCCAGCTCATCAGGGGACTCTGGAAACACCATATATTTT	CASSSGDSGNTIYF
TRBV20-1	TRBJ2-1	once	NA	TGCAGTGCTAGAGTCCCACAAGACAACAACAATGAGCAGTTCTTC	CSARVPQDNNNEQFF
TRBV7-9	TRBJ1-5	NA	NA	TGTGCCAGCAGCTTAGGCAGTTTTAGCAATCAGCCCCAGCATTTT	CASSLGSFSNQPQHF
TRBV11-1	TRBJ1-2	NA	NA	TGTGCCAGCAGCTTCGACAACTATGGCTACACCTTC	CASSFDNYGYTF
TRBV6-5	TRBJ2-3	once	TRBD2	TGTGCCAGCAGACATACTAGCGGGAGGGCAGATACGCAGTATTTT	CASRHTSGRADTQYF
TRBV6-5	TRBJ2-7	once	NA	TGTGCCAGCAGTAACGGGCTCGGGGGCCGGTCCTACAATGAGCAGTACTTC	CASSNGLGGRSYNEQYF
TRBV4-1	TRBJ1-1	NA	NA	TGCGCCAGCAGCCAAGACTGGAACACTGAAGCTTTCTTT	CASSQDWNTEAFF
TRBV7-6	TRBJ2-1	many	NA	TGTGCCAGCAGCTTATTCTGGAGCTCCTACAATGAGCAGTTCTTC	CASSLFWSSYNEQFF
TRBV6-1	TRBJ2-7	few	TRBD1	TGTGCCAGCAGTGAACAAACGGGACAGGGTATAGCCGAGCAGTACTTC	CASSEQTGQGIAEQYF
TRBV12-3/TRBV12-4	TRBJ2-1	NA	TRBD2	TGTGCCAGCAGTTGGGGACTAGCGGCCTACAATGAGCAGTTTTTC	CASSWGLAAYNEQFF
TRBV20-1	TRBJ1-5	NA	TRBD1	TGCAGTGCTAGAGAGGTGACAGGGGGCTCGTATAGCAATCAGCCCCAGCATTTT	CSAREVTGGSYSNQPQHF
TRBV11-2	TRBJ2-3	NA	TRBD2	TGTGCCAGCAGCTTCGGCGGGAGGCGCAATTCAGATACGCAGTATTTT	CASSFGGRRNSDTQYF
TRBV6-1	TRBJ1-2	few	TRBD1	TGTGCCAGTAGCTTTGAGGGGGCTTACTATGGCTACACCTTC	CASSFEGAYYGYTF
TRBV12-3/TRBV12-4	TRBJ2-1	few	TRBD2	TGTGCCAGCAGTTTTTTAGTACTAGCGGGAGAGAGTGAGCAGTTCTTC	CASSFLVLAGESEQFF
TRBV6-2/TRBV6-3	TRBJ2-6	NA	NA	TGTGCCAGCAGCCCGGAACTGGATGGGGCCAACGTCCTGACTTTC	CASSPELDGANVLTF
TRBV20-1	TRBJ1-5	NA	TRBD1	TGCAGTGCTAGAGCATCGGGGACAGGGGACAATCAGCCCCAGCATTTT	CSARASGTGDNQPQHF
TRBV7-2	TRBJ2-2	NA	NA	TGTGCCACCTTTCCACCCCAGTGGAACACCGGGGAGCTGTTTTTT	CATFPPQWNTGELFF
TRBV10-3	TRBJ1-6	many	NA	TGTGCCATCAGCGATGAGTTGAGCTCCTATAATTCACCCCTCCACTTT	CAISDELSSYNSPLHF
TRBV2	TRBJ2-5	NA	NA	TGTGCCAGCAGTGAAGCGCTTCGACCCAAGGAAGGGCAGTACTTC	CASSEALRPKEGQYF
TRBV29-1	TRBJ2-1	many	NA	TGCAGCGTTGGAGAACCCCATGAGCAGTTCTTC	CSVGEPHEQFF
TRBV27	TRBJ2-3	NA	TRBD1	TGTGCCAGCAGCCCCATTCCCGGACAGGAAAAATACACAGATACGCAGTATTTT	CASSPIPGQEKYTDTQYF
TRBV9	TRBJ2-3	NA	TRBD2	TGTGCCAGCAGTATCCTAGCGGGAGTGGGAGATACGCAGTATTTT	CASSILAGVGDTQYF
TRBV7-2	TRBJ2-3	NA	NA	TGTGCCAGCAGCCGTCTGGCTAGCAGCGCAGATACGCAGTATTTT	CASSRLASSADTQYF
TRBV9	TRBJ2-5	NA	TRBD2	TGTGCCAGCAGCGTAGCAGCGGGGAGACAAGAGACCCAGTACTTC	CASSVAAGRQETQYF
TRBV9	TRBJ2-1	few	NA	TGTGCCAGCAGCGTACTAGCTTTGAGCTCCTACAATGAGCAGTTCTTC	CASSVLALSSYNEQFF
TRBV20-1	TRBJ2-7	NA	NA	TGCAGTGCTAGAACACCCCCGCTGGAGCAGTACTTC	CSARTPPLEQYF
TRBV27	TRBJ1-2	NA	NA	TGTGCCAGCAGTCCTCAGGACGGACTCCCTTACTATGGCTACACCTTC	CASSPQDGLPYYGYTF
TRBV24-1	TRBJ2-3	few	NA	TGTGCCACCAGTGATTCTAGCGAGACTAGCACAGATACGCAGTATTTT	CATSDSSETSTDTQYF
TRBV6-6	TRBJ1-2	NA	NA	TGTGCCAGCTTTGCGGGAGCTAACTATGGCTACACCTTC	CASFAGANYGYTF